A single sample gave rise to the 20 T cell receptor beta chains below, sequenced in a study of cytotoxic CD8 clonotypes in ibrutinib-treated CLL. Measured with immunoSEQ multiplex PCR; TCRdb has only the in-frame clones, and not every one. The sample records more than 300,000 clones, roughly 85% being singletons. Specimen: PBMCs, collected before ibrutinib treatment. The receptors were gathered from a human donor with chronic lymphocytic leukemia.

The gene calls are TRBV29-1 and TRBJ1-1; weak D call: TRBD1 (6 bases). The V end lost 6 bases, the J end lost 0 bases, and 11 bases lay between the germline ends. The CDR3 has 13 amino acids. Germline CDR1 reads SQVTM; CDR2 reads ANQGSEA. As DNA, the CDR3 is TGCAGCGTAGGACAGAACATGAACACTGAAGCTTTCTTT. Translating it yields CSVGQNMNTEAFF.

The chain links TRBV6-5 to TRBJ1-2; D call uncertain. Trimming shortened V by 0 bases and J by 13 bases, and 15 bases separated the two germline ends. CDR1 and CDR2 from the germline V gene are MNHEY and SVGAGI. CDR3 length: 13 residues. In DNA, the CDR3 is TGTGCCAGCAGTTACTCGACGGGCAGAAGACCCACCTTC. It yields the protein CASSYSTGRRPTF.

The chain links TRBV30 to TRBJ2-6; D not resolved. CDR3 size: 15 residues. Trimming took 2 bases from V and 2 from J, leaving 10 bases between them. Looked up from germline, CDR1 is GTSNPN and CDR2 is SVGIG (reference sequence). CDR3 DNA sequence: TGTGCCTGGAGTTTTTTCATGGCTGGGGCCAACGTCCTGACTTTC. It encodes CAWSFFMAGANVLTF.

V gene TRBV10-3 combines with J gene TRBJ1-1; maybe TRBD1 (5 bases). This CDR3 contains 14 residues. The germline CDR1 and CDR2 sequences are ENHRY and SYGVKD. The V end was cut by 2 bases, the J end by 1 base, with 8 bases between. Written as DNA, the CDR3 is TGTGCCATCAGTGAGGGGGGAGCGAACACTGAAGCTTTCTTT. Amino acids: CAISEGGANTEAFF.

The chain is built from TRBV5-1 and TRBJ2-5; 9 positions agree with TRBD1. The CDR3 totals 15 residues. Germline-derived CDR1 and CDR2 are SGHRS and YFSETQ. The V gene end was trimmed by 0 bases and the J gene end by 5 bases; junction bases not matched to a gene: 5. CDR3 bases: TGCGCCAGCAGCTTGGAACAGGGGGCTGGTGAGACCCAGTACTTC. Translation gives CASSLEQGAGETQYF.

This sequence joins TRBV25-1 and TRBJ2-1; tentatively, D is TRBD2 (6 bases). The germline CDR1 and CDR2 sequences are MGHDK and SYGVNS. The CDR3 spans 15 residues. V lost 3 bases, J lost 3 bases, and 12 bases lay in between. CDR3 region: CASSDFRTNYNEQFF. CDR3 nucleotide sequence: TGTGCCAGCAGTGACTTTCGGACTAACTACAATGAGCAGTTCTTC.

The V and J genes are TRBV4-1 and TRBJ2-1, with TRBD2 matching 8 bases. CDR1 and CDR2 from the germline V gene are MGHRA and YSYEKL. J lost 4 bases, V lost 1 base, and 6 bases had no gene match. The CDR3 is 16 amino acids. CDR3 sequence: CASSQVGREGYNEQFF. The CDR3 bases are TGCGCCAGCAGCCAAGTTGGCCGGGAGGGGTACAATGAGCAGTTCTTC.

This clone has only a few counts. The J gene is TRBJ1-1, the V gene TRBV27; the D is unclear. This CDR3 has 13 amino acids. Between the trimmed V and J ends, which lost 4 bases and 2 bases, there was a span of 8 bases. Germline lookup yields CDR1 MNHEY and CDR2 SMNVEV (reference sequence). DNA of the CDR3: TGTGCCAGCAGTTGGCAGGCTAACACTGAAGCTTTCTTT. Its protein product is CASSWQANTEAFF.

This clone has only a few counts. V usage is TRBV4-2 and J usage is TRBJ2-1, with 7 bases lining up with TRBD1. This CDR3 contains 15 residues. V shed 0 bases, J shed 7 bases, and the junction held 6 bases outside the gene matches. Germline values: CDR1 LGHNA, CDR2 YNFKEQ. The CDR3 DNA follows: TGTGCCAGCAGCCAAGAGAGACAGGGTTTTAATGAGCAGTTCTTC. Its protein product is CASSQERQGFNEQFF.

V gene TRBV15 combines with J gene TRBJ2-2; D remains ambiguous. The V and J ends lost 1 base and 5 bases respectively, with 11 bases between them. Germline CDR1 LNHNV, CDR2 YYDKDF (reference sequence). This CDR3 is built from 15 residues. The CDR3 nucleotides read TGTGCCACCAGCAGAGTGGGCTCTCTAACCGGGGAGCTGTTTTTT. As protein: CATSRVGSLTGELFF.

In this sample, this clone turned up a few times. The chain employs TRBV30 and TRBJ1-5, with D possibly TRBD1 on 5 matching bases. The V end lost 3 bases, the J end lost 4 bases, and 7 bases lay between the germline ends. Germline V gene lookup returns CDR1 GTSNPN and CDR2 SVGIG (reference sequence). The CDR3 has 12 amino acids. CDR3 in DNA: TGTGCCTGGAGCGGGGGTAATCAGCCCCAGCATTTT. It is translated as CAWSGGNQPQHF.

J is TRBJ2-6 and V is TRBV5-1, with D tentatively TRBD1 or TRBD2 (5 bases each). V was cut by 4 bases and J by 1 base, with 12 bases left in between. The germline V gene has CDR1 SGHRS and CDR2 YFSETQ. There are 16 residues in the CDR3. In DNA form, the CDR3 reads TGCGCCAGCAGCGGGACGGGATTATCTGGGGCCAACGTCCTGACTTTC. It translates to CASSGTGLSGANVLTF.

This clone is a singleton in its sample. The chain employs TRBV27 and TRBJ1-1; D uncertain. CDR3 size: 13 residues. CDR1 and CDR2 (germline): MNHEY, SMNVEV (reference sequence). V gave up 7 bases and J gave up 8 bases, with 17 bases separating them. In nucleotides, the CDR3 is TGTGCCAGCACCGCGGGTAGGGTCGAGGAAGCTTTCTTT. It is translated as CASTAGRVEEAFF.

Only a few counts were recorded for this clone. The chain is built from TRBV10-3 and TRBJ1-1; D unclear. Trimming took off 10 bases at V and 5 bases at J, with 23 bases between the two ends. Germline CDR1 is ENHRY and CDR2 is SYGVKD. This CDR3 region has 15 residues. The CDR3 loop is CATLPLLGIGTEAFF. The CDR3 DNA reads as TGTGCCACCCTCCCACTATTAGGAATCGGGACTGAAGCTTTCTTT.

V is TRBV19 and J is TRBJ1-2; no definite D call. Trimming stripped 5 bases from V and 0 bases from J, with 13 bases between. The CDR3 is 15 amino acids. Looked up from germline, CDR1 is LNHDA and CDR2 is SQIVND (reference sequence). Here the CDR3 DNA reads TGTGCCAGTAGTCCCTATGGCGAGGCTAACTATGGCTACACCTTC. Residues: CASSPYGEANYGYTF.

V gene TRBV2 combines with J gene TRBJ1-1, with TRBD1 identical over 9 bases. V lost 6 bases to trimming and J lost 5 bases; unmatched junction nucleotides: 10. The CDR3 sequence is 15 residues long. Germline CDR1 reads SNHLY; CDR2 reads FYNNEI. The CDR3 bases are TGTGCCAGCAGCGCCCTCCGAGGACAGGGGACTGAAGCTTTCTTT. Translating it yields CASSALRGQGTEAFF.

The chain is built from TRBV7-6 and TRBJ2-1; 12 bases map to TRBD2. From germline, CDR1 is SGHVS and CDR2 FNYEAQ. J lost 5 bases, V lost 4 bases, and 12 bases had no gene match. This CDR3 has 18 amino acids. CDR3 residues: CASSSPQRLAGVHNEQFF. The CDR3 nucleotides are TGTGCCAGCAGCTCACCCCAAAGACTAGCGGGAGTACACAATGAGCAGTTCTTC.

This chain uses TRBV9 with TRBJ2-3, with no clear D. Germline assignment: CDR1 SGDLS and CDR2 YYNGEE. Deletions cut 0 bases from V and 3 bases from J, with 17 bases between. This CDR3 has 17 amino acids. The CDR3, as DNA: TGTGCCAGCAGCGTAGTTCCCTCTGTAGCAGGTACAGATACGCAGTATTTT. It encodes CASSVVPSVAGTDTQYF. Based on the CDR3 plus reference TRBV9 and TRBJ2-3, the full variable domain is DSGVTQTPKHLITATGQRVTLRCSPRSGDLSVYWYQQSLDQGLQFLIQYYNGEERAKGNILERFSAQQFPDLHSELNLSSLELGDSALYFCASSVVPSVAGTDTQYFGPGTRLTVL.

This chain links TRBV4-1 with TRBJ1-2; 7 bases line up with TRBD1. Trimming at V came to 1 base and at J to 6 bases, leaving 8 bases not matched to a gene. Germline V gene sequence: CDR1 MGHRA, CDR2 YSYEKL. The CDR3 extends over 15 amino acids. In DNA, the CDR3 is TGCGCCAGCAGCCAAGGACAGGGAAATAGGGATGGCTACACCTTC. Translation: CASSQGQGNRDGYTF.

This chain's CDR3 is CASSVADEAPSSYEQYF. DNA of the CDR3: TGTGCCAGCAGCGTAGCCGACGAGGCCCCGAGCTCCTACGAGCAGTACTTC. The chain employs TRBV9 and TRBJ2-7; no definite D call. Germline assignment: CDR1 SGDLS and CDR2 YYNGEE. CDR3 length: 17 amino acids. Trimming shortened V by 0 bases and J by 0 bases, and 16 bases separated the two germline ends.